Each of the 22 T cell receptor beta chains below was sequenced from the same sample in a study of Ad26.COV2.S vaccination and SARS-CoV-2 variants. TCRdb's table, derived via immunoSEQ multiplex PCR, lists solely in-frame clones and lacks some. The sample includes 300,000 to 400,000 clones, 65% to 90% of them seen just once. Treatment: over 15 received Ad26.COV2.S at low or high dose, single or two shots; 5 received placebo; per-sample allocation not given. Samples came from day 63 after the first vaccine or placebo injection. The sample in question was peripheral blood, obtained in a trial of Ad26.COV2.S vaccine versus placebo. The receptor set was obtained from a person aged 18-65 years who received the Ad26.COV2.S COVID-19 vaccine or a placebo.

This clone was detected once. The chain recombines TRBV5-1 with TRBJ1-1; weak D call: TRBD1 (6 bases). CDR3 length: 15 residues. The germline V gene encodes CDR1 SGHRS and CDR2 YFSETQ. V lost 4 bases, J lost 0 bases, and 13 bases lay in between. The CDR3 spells CASSQRWTVNTEAFF. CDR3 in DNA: TGCGCCAGCAGCCAACGGTGGACAGTGAACACTGAAGCTTTCTTT.

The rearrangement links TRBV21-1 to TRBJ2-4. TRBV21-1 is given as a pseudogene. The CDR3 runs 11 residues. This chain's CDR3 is CASRRKNIQYF. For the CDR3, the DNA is TGTGCCAGCCGCCGCAAAAACATTCAGTACTTC.

The CDR3 sequence: CASSRFGGRNSPLHF. CDR3 nucleotides: TGTGCCAGCAGCCGGTTTGGAGGAAGAAATTCACCCCTCCACTTT. The chain links TRBV28 to TRBJ1-6; D remains unclear. Germline CDR1 reads MDHEN; CDR2 reads SYDVKM. The CDR3 loop spans 15 amino acids. V was trimmed by 6 bases and J by 7 bases, leaving 16 bases between them.

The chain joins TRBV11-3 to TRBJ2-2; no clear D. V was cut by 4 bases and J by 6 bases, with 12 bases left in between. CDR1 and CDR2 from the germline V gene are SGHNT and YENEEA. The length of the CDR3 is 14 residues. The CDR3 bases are TGTGCCAGCAGCTATGCGAGGACGGCCGGGGAGCTGTTTTTT. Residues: CASSYARTAGELFF.

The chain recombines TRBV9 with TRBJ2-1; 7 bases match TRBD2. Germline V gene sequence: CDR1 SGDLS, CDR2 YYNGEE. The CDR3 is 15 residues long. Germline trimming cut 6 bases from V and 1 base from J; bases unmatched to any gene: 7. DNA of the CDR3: TGTGCCAGCACCCCGTGGCGGGAGTCCTACAATGAGCAGTTCTTC. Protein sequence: CASTPWRESYNEQFF.

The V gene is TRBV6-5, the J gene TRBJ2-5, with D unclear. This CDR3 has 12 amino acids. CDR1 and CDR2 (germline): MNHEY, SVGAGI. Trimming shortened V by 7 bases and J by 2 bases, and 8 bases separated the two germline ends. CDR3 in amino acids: CASTGRQETQYF. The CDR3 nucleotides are TGTGCCAGCACTGGCAGACAAGAGACCCAGTACTTC.

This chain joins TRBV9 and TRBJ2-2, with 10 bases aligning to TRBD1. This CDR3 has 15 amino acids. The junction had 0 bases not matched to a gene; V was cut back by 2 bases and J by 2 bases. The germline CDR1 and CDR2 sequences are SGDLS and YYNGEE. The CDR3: CASSVTGGNTGELFF. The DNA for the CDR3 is TGTGCCAGCAGCGTGACAGGGGGCAACACCGGGGAGCTGTTTTTT.

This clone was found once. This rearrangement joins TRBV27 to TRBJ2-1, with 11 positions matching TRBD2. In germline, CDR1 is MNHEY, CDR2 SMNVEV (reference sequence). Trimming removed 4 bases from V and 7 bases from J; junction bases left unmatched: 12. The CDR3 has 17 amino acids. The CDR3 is CASSWYSGRGRWNEQFF. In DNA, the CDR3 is TGTGCCAGCAGTTGGTATAGCGGGAGGGGGCGATGGAATGAGCAGTTCTTC.

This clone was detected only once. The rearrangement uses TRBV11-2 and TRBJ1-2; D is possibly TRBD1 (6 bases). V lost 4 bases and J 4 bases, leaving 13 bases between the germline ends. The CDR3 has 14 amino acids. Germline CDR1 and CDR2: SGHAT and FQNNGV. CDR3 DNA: TGTGCCAGCAGCTCCTGGACAGCAGCCTATGGCTACACCTTC. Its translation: CASSSWTAAYGYTF.

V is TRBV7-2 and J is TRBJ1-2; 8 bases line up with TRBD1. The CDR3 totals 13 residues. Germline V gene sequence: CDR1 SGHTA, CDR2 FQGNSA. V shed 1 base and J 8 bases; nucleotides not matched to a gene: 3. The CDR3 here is CASSLGTGHGYTF. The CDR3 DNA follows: TGTGCCAGCAGCTTAGGGACAGGGCACGGCTACACCTTC.

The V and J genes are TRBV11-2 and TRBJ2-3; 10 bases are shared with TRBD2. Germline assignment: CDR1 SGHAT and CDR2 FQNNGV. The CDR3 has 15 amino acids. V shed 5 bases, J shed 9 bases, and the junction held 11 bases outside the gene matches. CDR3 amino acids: CASSPLAGALITQYF. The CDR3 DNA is TGTGCCAGCAGCCCTCTAGCGGGGGCCCTCATCACGCAGTATTTT.

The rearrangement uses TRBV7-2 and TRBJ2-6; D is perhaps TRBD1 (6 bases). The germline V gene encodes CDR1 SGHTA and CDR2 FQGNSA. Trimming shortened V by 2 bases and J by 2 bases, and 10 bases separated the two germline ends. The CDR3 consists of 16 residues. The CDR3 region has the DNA TGTGCCAGCAGCTTACCAACAGGGACTGGGGCCAACGTCCTGACTTTC. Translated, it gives CASSLPTGTGANVLTF.

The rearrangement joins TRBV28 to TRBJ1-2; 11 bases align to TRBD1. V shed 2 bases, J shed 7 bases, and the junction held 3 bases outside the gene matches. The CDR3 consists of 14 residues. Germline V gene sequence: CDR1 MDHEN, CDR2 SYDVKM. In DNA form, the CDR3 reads TGTGCCAGCAGTTTAGGGACAGGGGGGGGTGGCTACACCTTC. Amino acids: CASSLGTGGGGYTF.

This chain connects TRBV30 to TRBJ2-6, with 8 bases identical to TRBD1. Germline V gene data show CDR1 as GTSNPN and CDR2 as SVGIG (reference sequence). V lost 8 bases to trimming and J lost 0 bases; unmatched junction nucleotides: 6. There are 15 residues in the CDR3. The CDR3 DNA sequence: TGTGCCCTCGGACAGGGATCCTCTGGGGCCAACGTCCTGACTTTC. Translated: CALGQGSSGANVLTF.

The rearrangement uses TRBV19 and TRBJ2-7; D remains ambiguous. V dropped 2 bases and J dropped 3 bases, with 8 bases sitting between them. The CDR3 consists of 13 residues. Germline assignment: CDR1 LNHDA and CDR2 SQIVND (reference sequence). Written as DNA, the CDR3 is TGTGCCAGTAGTATACAGAGACACTACGAGCAGTACTTC. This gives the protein CASSIQRHYEQYF.

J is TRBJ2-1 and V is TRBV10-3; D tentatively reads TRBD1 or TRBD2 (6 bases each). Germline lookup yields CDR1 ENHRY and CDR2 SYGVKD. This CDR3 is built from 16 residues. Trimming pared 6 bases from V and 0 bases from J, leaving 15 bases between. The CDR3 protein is CAISLHRGRSYNEQFF. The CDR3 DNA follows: TGTGCCATCAGCCTCCACCGGGGGCGCTCCTACAATGAGCAGTTCTTC.

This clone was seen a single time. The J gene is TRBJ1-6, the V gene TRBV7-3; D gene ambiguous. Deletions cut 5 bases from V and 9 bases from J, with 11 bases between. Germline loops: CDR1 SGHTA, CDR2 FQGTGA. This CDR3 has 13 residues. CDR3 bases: TGTGCCAGCAGCGATATGATCGGTTCACCCCTCCACTTT. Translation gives CASSDMIGSPLHF.

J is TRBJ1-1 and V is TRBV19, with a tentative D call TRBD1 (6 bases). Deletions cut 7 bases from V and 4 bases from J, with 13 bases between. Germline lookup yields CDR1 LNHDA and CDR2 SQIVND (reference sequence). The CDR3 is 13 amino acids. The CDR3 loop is CASKAPGVTEAFF. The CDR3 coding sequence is TGTGCCAGTAAGGCGCCAGGGGTCACTGAAGCTTTCTTT.

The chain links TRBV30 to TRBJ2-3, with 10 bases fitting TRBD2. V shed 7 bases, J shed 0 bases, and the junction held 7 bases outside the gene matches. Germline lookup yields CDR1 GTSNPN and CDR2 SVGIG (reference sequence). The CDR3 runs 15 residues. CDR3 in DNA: TGTGCCTTTAAGGGGACTAGCGTGAGCACAGATACGCAGTATTTT. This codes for CAFKGTSVSTDTQYF.

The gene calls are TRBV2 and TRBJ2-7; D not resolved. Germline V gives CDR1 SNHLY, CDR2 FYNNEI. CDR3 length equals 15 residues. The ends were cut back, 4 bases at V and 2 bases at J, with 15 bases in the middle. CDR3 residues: CASSVTYSNTYEQYF. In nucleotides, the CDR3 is TGTGCCAGCAGTGTTACCTATTCCAACACCTACGAGCAGTACTTC.

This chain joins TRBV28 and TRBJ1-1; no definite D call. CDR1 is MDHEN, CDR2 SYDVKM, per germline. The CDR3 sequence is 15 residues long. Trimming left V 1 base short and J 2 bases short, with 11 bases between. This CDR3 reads CASSLYGRRNTEAFF. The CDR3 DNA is TGTGCCAGCAGTTTATATGGGCGGCGTAACACTGAAGCTTTCTTT. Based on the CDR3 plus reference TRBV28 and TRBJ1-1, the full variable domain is DVKVTQSSRYLVKRTGEKVFLECVQDMDHENMFWYRQDPGLGLRLIYFSYDVKMKEKGDIPEGYSVSREKKERFSLILESASTNQTSMYLCASSLYGRRNTEAFFGQGTRLTVV.

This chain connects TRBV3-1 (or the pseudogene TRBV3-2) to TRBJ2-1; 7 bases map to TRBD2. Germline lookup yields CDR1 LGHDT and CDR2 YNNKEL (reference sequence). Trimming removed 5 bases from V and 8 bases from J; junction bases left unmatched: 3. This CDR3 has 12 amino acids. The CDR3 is CASSSRGDEQFF. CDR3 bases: TGTGCCAGCAGCTCCCGGGGGGATGAGCAGTTCTTC.